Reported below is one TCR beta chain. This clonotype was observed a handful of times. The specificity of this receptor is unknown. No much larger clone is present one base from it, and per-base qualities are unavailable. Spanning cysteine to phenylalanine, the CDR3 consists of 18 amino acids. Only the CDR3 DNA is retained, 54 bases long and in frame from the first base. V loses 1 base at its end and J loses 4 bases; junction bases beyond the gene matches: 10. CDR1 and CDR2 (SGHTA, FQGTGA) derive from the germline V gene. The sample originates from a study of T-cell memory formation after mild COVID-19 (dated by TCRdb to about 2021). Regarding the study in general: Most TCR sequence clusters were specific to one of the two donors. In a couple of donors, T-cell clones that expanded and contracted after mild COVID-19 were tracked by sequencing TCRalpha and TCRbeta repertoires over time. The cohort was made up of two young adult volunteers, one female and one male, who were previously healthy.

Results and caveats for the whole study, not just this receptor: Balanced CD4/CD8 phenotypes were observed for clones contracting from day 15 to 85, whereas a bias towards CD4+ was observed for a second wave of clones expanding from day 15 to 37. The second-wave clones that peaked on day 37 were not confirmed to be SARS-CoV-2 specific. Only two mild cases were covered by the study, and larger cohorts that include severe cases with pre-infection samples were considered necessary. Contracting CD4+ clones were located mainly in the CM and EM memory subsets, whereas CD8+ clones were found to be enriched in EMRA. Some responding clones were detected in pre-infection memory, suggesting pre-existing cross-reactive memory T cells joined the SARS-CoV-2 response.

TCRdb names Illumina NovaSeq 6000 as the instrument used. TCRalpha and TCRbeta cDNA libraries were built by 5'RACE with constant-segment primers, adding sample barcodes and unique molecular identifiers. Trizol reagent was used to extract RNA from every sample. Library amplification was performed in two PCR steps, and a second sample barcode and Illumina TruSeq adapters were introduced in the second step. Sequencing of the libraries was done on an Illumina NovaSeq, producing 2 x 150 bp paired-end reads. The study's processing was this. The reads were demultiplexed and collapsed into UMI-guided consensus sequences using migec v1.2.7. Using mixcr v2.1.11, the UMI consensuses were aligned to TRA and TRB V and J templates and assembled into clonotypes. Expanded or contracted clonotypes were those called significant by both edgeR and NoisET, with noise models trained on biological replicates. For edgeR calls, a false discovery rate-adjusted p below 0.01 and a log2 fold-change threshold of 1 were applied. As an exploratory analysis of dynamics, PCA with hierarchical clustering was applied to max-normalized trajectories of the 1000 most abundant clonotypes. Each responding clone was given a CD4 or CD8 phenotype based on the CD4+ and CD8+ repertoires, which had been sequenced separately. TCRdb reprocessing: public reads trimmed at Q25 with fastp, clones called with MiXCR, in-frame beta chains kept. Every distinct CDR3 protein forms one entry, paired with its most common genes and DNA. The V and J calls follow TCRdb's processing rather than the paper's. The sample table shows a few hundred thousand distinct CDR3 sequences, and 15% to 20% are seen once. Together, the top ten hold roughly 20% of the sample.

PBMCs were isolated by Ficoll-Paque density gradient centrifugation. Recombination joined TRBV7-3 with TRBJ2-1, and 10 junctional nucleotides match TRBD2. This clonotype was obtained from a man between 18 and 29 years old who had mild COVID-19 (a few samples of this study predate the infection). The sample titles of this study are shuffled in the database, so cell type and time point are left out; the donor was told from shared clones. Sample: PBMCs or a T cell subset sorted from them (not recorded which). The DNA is TGTGCCAGCAGCTTAATGGTGGTAGCGGGGGGATTTTACAATGAGCAGTTCTTC. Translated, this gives CASSLMVVAGGFYNEQFF. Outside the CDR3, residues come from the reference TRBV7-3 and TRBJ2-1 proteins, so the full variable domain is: GAGVSQTPSNKVTEKGKYVELRCDPISGHTALYWYRQSLGQGPEFLIYFQGTGAADDSGLPNDRFFAVRPEGSVSTLKIQRTERGDSAVYLCASSLMVVAGGFYNEQFFGPGTRLTVL.